This TCR beta chain stems from a study of OX40 agonist ivuxolimab in advanced cancers. Across the study: Ivuxolimab is an agonistic anti-OX40 (CD134) antibody, and patients were treated with it.

V dropped 7 bases and J dropped 2 bases, with 15 bases sitting between them. The CDR3 loop spans 14 amino acids. The V gene's germline CDR1 is LNHDA and CDR2 SQIVND (reference sequence). Study-level results: Among the nonresponders, some also had low normalized T-cell clonal expansion. On average, a greater number of expanded clones characterised CD8+ T cells relative to CD4+.

A note on this clone: Its specificity is unknown.

Assay: immunoSEQ multiplex PCR; the TCRdb copy retains only in-frame clones and omits some. The sample shows some 63,000 clones, around 89% of them seen only once. The rearrangement uses TRBV19 and TRBJ2-7; D may be TRBD2 (6 bases). The receptor was derived from an adult with an advanced solid tumor such as melanoma, head and neck, liver or kidney cancer. The input for sequencing was CD4+ or CD8+ T cells sorted from blood, taken in a trial of the OX40 agonist ivuxolimab. CDR3 coding DNA: TGTGCCAGTACCCCCGGGACTGGGACCTACGAGCAGTACTTC. It translates to CASTPGTGTYEQYF.